A single sample is the source of the 25 T cell receptor beta chains below, sequenced in a study of identical twins. TCRdb fed the 5' RACE reads into MiXCR, producing one record per CDR3 protein. The sample gives approximately 260,000 distinct CDR3 sequences, around 8.8% of which show up once; over 2.5% is in the top ten. The same data also went into a second study, on yellow fever vaccine responses in identical twins.

Input material: CD8+ T cells sorted from blood. These receptors all stem from a woman aged 18-29 years in good health.

This clonotype was observed at least ten times. The genes are TRBV6-2 or TRBV6-3 and TRBJ2-5, with D possibly TRBD2 on 5 matching bases. V was shortened by 6 bases and J by 5 bases, with 10 bases between the two germline ends. The germline CDR1 and CDR2 sequences are MNHEY and SVGEGT. CDR3 length: 12 residues. In DNA, the CDR3 is TGTGCCAGCAGGCCAGGCGGGGAGACCCAGTACTTC. This codes for CASRPGGETQYF.

This clonotype was recorded at least ten times. The rearrangement uses TRBV29-1 and TRBJ2-7; D uncertain. The CDR3 consists of 13 residues. V lost 4 bases to trimming and J lost 1 base, with 11 bases between them. The germline V gene encodes CDR1 SQVTM and CDR2 ANQGSEA. The CDR3 protein is CSVVAPRSYEQYF. The DNA of the CDR3 is TGCAGCGTTGTGGCCCCAAGATCCTACGAGCAGTACTTC.

The V gene is TRBV28, the J gene TRBJ2-5, with D possibly matching TRBD1 (5 bases). The germline CDR1 and CDR2 sequences are MDHEN and SYDVKM. This CDR3 comprises 15 residues. V was trimmed by 7 bases and J by 2 bases, leaving 17 bases between them. CDR3 sequence (DNA): TGTGCCAGCACCGAAGACGTAGGGGTACAAGAGACCCAGTACTTC. Amino acid sequence: CASTEDVGVQETQYF. Combining the CDR3 with reference TRBV28 and TRBJ2-5 gives the whole variable domain DVKVTQSSRYLVKRTGEKVFLECVQDMDHENMFWYRQDPGLGLRLIYFSYDVKMKEKGDIPEGYSVSREKKERFSLILESASTNQTSMYLCASTEDVGVQETQYFGPGTRLLVL.

This clonotype occurred a few times. This chain links TRBV7-9 with TRBJ2-2, with no clear D. The CDR3 totals 13 residues. V shed 6 bases and J shed 8 bases, with 13 bases lying between them. Germline values: CDR1 SEHNR, CDR2 FQNEAQ (reference sequence). The CDR3 is CASRSTLAGELFF. CDR3 in DNA: TGTGCCAGCAGGTCGACCCTGGCGGGGGAGCTGTTTTTT.

This clonotype has more than one count but fewer than ten. The gene calls are TRBV6-2 or TRBV6-3 and TRBJ2-2; D is possibly TRBD1 (6 bases). The CDR3 consists of 15 residues. Per the germline V gene, CDR1 is MNHEY and CDR2 is SVGEGT. With 7 bases removed from V and 1 base from J, the gap between germline ends came to 13 bases. The CDR3 region has the DNA TGTGCCAGCACCAGCCTGGGACAGAACACCGGGGAGCTGTTTTTT. This sequence encodes CASTSLGQNTGELFF.

This clonotype was seen more than once but under ten times. V and J are TRBV6-2 or TRBV6-3 and TRBJ2-7; 9 bases align to TRBD2. Trimming removed 6 bases from V and 4 bases from J; junction bases left unmatched: 13. There are 16 residues in the CDR3. Germline V gene sequence: CDR1 MNHEY, CDR2 SVGEGT. CDR3 residues: CASSSPSSGVPYEQYF. The CDR3 coding sequence is TGTGCCAGCAGCTCCCCGTCTAGCGGGGTCCCTTACGAGCAGTACTTC.

This clonotype was counted ten times or more. The rearrangement links TRBV27 to TRBJ2-1; D uncertain. Germline CDR1 is MNHEY and CDR2 is SMNVEV (reference sequence). The CDR3 consists of 14 residues. Trimming left V 3 bases short and J 5 bases short, with 11 bases between. CDR3 residues: CASSFARMDNEQFF. DNA of the CDR3: TGTGCCAGCAGTTTCGCCAGGATGGACAATGAGCAGTTCTTC.

The chain joins TRBV1 to TRBJ1-5; TRBD1, the table's D call, lacks a check against the DNA. TRBV1 is tagged as a pseudogene. This CDR3 comprises 23 residues. DNA for the CDR3: TGCTCTTGGGGGCTCTCTGGGGTTTGCCACACTCATGATGCACTGTGTAGCAATCAGCCCCAGCATTTT. Protein: CSWGLSGVCHTHDALCSNQPQHF.

The gene calls are TRBV4-3 and TRBJ2-1; D perhaps matches TRBD2 (5 bases). The V end was cut by 1 base, the J end by 8 bases, with 12 bases between. The CDR3 runs to 14 residues. Germline values: CDR1 LGHNA, CDR2 YSLEER. The CDR3 is CASSQATGMDEQFF. CDR3 in DNA: TGCGCCAGCAGCCAAGCTACGGGAATGGATGAGCAGTTCTTC.

This clonotype has at least ten counts. The J gene is TRBJ2-2, the V gene TRBV28; unclear D gene. CDR3 size: 13 residues. Germline V gene data show CDR1 as MDHEN and CDR2 as SYDVKM. V shed 2 bases and J shed 7 bases, with 8 bases lying between them. CDR3 DNA sequence: TGTGCCAGCAGTTTAGGATCTGGCGGGGAGCTGTTTTTT. This codes for CASSLGSGGELFF.

This rearrangement joins TRBV7-6 to TRBJ1-1; D is unclear. CDR1 SGHVS and CDR2 FNYEAQ come from the germline V gene. The length of the CDR3 is 14 residues. Trimming removed 2 bases at V and 3 bases at J, with 10 bases between. CDR3 residues: CASSLFLSDTEAFF. Here the CDR3 DNA reads TGTGCCAGCAGCTTATTTCTATCGGACACTGAAGCTTTCTTT.

The table lists this clonotype with many counts. The chain recombines TRBV9 with TRBJ2-3; possible D gene TRBD1, 5 bases. This CDR3 is built from 16 residues. Germline V gene lookup returns CDR1 SGDLS and CDR2 YYNGEE. V was pared by 0 bases and J by 3 bases, with 14 bases between. The CDR3 DNA is TGTGCCAGCAGCGTAGAAGGCAGGGCGGCGACAGATACGCAGTATTTT. Encoded protein: CASSVEGRAATDTQYF.

The V call is TRBV2, the J call TRBJ2-5, with D perhaps matching TRBD1 (6 bases). V dropped 4 bases and J dropped 2 bases, with 11 bases sitting between them. Germline loops: CDR1 SNHLY, CDR2 FYNNEI. The CDR3 consists of 14 residues. The CDR3 spells CASSARQEQETQYF. The CDR3, as DNA: TGTGCCAGCAGTGCGCGACAGGAGCAAGAGACCCAGTACTTC.

This clonotype was seen only a few times. The chain uses TRBV12-3 or TRBV12-4 and TRBJ1-2, with 7 bases aligning to TRBD1. The CDR3 totals 16 residues. V was pared by 4 bases and J by 0 bases, with 8 bases of the junction left unmatched. Here the CDR3 reads CASSSPLQGPNYGYTF. DNA for the CDR3: TGTGCCAGCAGTTCGCCCCTACAGGGGCCTAACTATGGCTACACCTTC.

This clonotype was recorded a few times. The chain joins TRBV9 to TRBJ1-2; 9 bases line up with TRBD1. This CDR3 has 15 residues. The germline CDR1 and CDR2 sequences are SGDLS and YYNGEE. Trimming took 3 bases from V and 3 from J; bases not matched to a gene: 6. The CDR3: CASSAAGQGDYGYTF. The CDR3 DNA sequence: TGTGCCAGCAGCGCCGCGGGACAGGGAGACTATGGCTACACCTTC.

This clonotype showed up just a few times. This chain joins TRBV12-3 or TRBV12-4 and TRBJ2-2, with D perhaps TRBD1 or TRBD2 (5 bases each). CDR3 length: 14 residues. Trimming pared 8 bases from V and 4 bases from J, leaving 14 bases between. The CDR3 nucleotides read TGTGCCAGCTCCGGGGCCTTGGGCACCGGGGAGCTGTTTTTT. It translates to CASSGALGTGELFF.

In its sample, this clonotype was seen many times. The rearrangement uses TRBV25-1 and TRBJ2-7, with unresolved D. The V end lost 4 bases, the J end lost 4 bases, and 5 bases lay between the germline ends. There are 11 residues in the CDR3. Germline CDR1 reads MGHDK; CDR2 reads SYGVNS. This CDR3 reads CASSGGYEQYF. The CDR3 DNA is TGTGCCAGCAGTGGGGGATACGAGCAGTACTTC.

This clonotype was found many times. This chain connects TRBV11-2 to TRBJ1-1; no clear D gene. The ends were cut back, 7 bases at V and 1 base at J, with 28 bases in the middle. Per germline, CDR1 SGHAT and CDR2 FQNNGV. The CDR3 is 19 residues long. CDR3 sequence: CASTVFPPSATWQNTEAFF. The CDR3, as DNA: TGTGCCAGCACCGTCTTCCCCCCGTCGGCGACATGGCAGAACACTGAAGCTTTCTTT. Full variable domain (outside the CDR3, taken from reference TRBV11-2 and TRBJ1-1): EAGVAQSPRYKIIEKRQSVAFWCNPISGHATLYWYQQILGQGPKLLIQFQNNGVVDDSQLPKDRFSAERLKGVDSTLKIQPAKLEDSAVYLCASTVFPPSATWQNTEAFFGQGTRLTVV.

This clonotype showed up many times. In DNA, the CDR3 is TGTGCCAGCAGCCAAGAACTCTCCTACGAGCAGTACTTC. Amino acids: CASSQELSYEQYF. V and J are TRBV3-1 and TRBJ2-7; unclear D gene. Deletions cut 0 bases from V and 0 bases from J, with 3 bases between. The CDR3 totals 13 residues. Germline CDR1 reads LGHDT; CDR2 reads YNNKEL (reference sequence).

This clonotype has just a few counts. The CDR3 loop reads CASSYSELEVAGELFF. The CDR3 nucleotides are TGTGCCAGCAGTTACTCAGAGCTAGAGGTTGCCGGGGAGCTGTTTTTT. The rearrangement links TRBV6-5 to TRBJ2-2, with D uncertain. The CDR3 is 16 amino acids. CDR1 and CDR2 from the germline V gene are MNHEY and SVGAGI. Trimming took off 0 bases at V and 6 bases at J, with 14 bases between the two ends.

This chain joins TRBV20-1 and TRBJ2-7; 11 bases are shared with TRBD1. Germline CDR1 DFQATT, CDR2 SNEGSKA (reference sequence). After removal of 8 bases from V and 3 bases from J, the junction contained 12 bases not matched to a gene. The CDR3 is 15 amino acids. The CDR3 spells CSSRDRGTPFYEQYF. CDR3 sequence (DNA): TGCAGTTCCCGGGACAGGGGGACGCCGTTCTACGAGCAGTACTTC.

This clonotype was seen ten or more times. The chain has TRBV10-3 and TRBJ1-6, with D maybe TRBD1 (6 bases). Germline values: CDR1 ENHRY, CDR2 SYGVKD. CDR3 length: 13 amino acids. V lost 10 bases and J 5 bases, leaving 12 bases between the germline ends. The CDR3 sequence is CANGGDNNSPLHF. In DNA, the CDR3 is TGTGCCAACGGAGGGGACAATAATTCACCCCTCCACTTT.

This clonotype has a handful of counts. The CDR3 bases are TGTGCCAGCAGCTTAGCCGAAGGAGCGGAGCACCGACGTCATACGCAGTATTTT. It is translated as CASSLAEGAEHRRHTQYF. This sequence joins TRBV11-1 and TRBJ2-3, with D possibly being TRBD2 (5 bases). CDR1 is SGHAT and CDR2 is FQDESV in the germline V gene (reference sequence). CDR3 size: 18 residues. Trimming pared 0 bases from V and 7 bases from J, leaving 23 bases between.

This clonotype was counted only a few times. This chain links TRBV20-1 with TRBJ2-1, with 9 bases fitting TRBD2. J was trimmed by 8 bases and V by 0 bases; bases with no gene match: 8. Looked up from germline, CDR1 is DFQATT and CDR2 is SNEGSKA (reference sequence). This CDR3 spans 15 amino acids. The CDR3 spells CSAREVASGKYEQFF. The CDR3 bases are TGCAGTGCTAGAGAGGTGGCTAGCGGGAAGTATGAGCAGTTCTTC.

This clonotype was found many times. The chain recombines TRBV3-1 with TRBJ2-1; 13 bases map to TRBD2. J was trimmed by 5 bases and V by 4 bases; bases with no gene match: 5. The germline CDR1 and CDR2 sequences are LGHDT and YNNKEL (reference sequence). The CDR3 spans 16 residues. The CDR3 loop is CASSLDGLAGDNEQFF. DNA for the CDR3: TGTGCCAGCAGCCTAGACGGACTAGCGGGAGACAATGAGCAGTTCTTC.